The present T cell receptor beta chain was sequenced within a study of high-grade serous ovarian cancer treatment subgroups (dated by TCRdb to about 2021). Regarding the research as a whole: On average, sequencing produced about 14,000 reads and 6,500 to 9,000 unique TCR beta rearrangements for each sample. The study examined TCR beta repertoires in high-grade serous ovarian cancer patients who were grouped under a laparoscopic triage algorithm by complete gross resection or by neoadjuvant chemotherapy response. Of the approximately 30 patients in the cohort, around 10 had no residual disease after primary surgery (R0), around 10 were excellent NACT responders, and around 10 were poor NACT responders. Each patient contributed one primary tumor and two metastatic tumor samples, giving 75 to 95 samples in total.

Tumor samples were collected prior to definitive surgery or chemotherapy. Genomic DNA was extracted by the MD Anderson Biospecimen Extraction Resource, and TCR sequencing was done by the MD Anderson Cancer Genomics Laboratory. Worth noting for this clone: It has no known antigen specificity. Base qualities were left out, and no much larger clone turns up one base away.

The full study reports these points: Tumors from the same patient had repertoire similarity ranging from about 0.1 to 0.85, while tumors from different patients showed almost no similarity. TCR repertoire analyses were focused on CDR3, and CDR1 and CDR2 were not analyzed. Spatial information was not captured by bulk tumor TCR sequencing, so insight into HGSC tumor complexity and diversity was limited. TCR clonal relatedness correlated positively with neoantigen level and, by trend, with copy number variation and mutation load from whole-genome sequencing.

The approximately 100 tumor samples were subjected to high-throughput TCR profiling using ImmunoSEQ. In the source study's methods: The repertoire diversity metrics included richness (unique productive sequences), clonality, evenness and relatedness, and the Bhattacharyya coefficient was used to measure similarity between samples. Conclusions stayed consistent in a sensitivity analysis that left out TCRs with fewer than two reads. TCRdb carries this immuneACCESS record with in-frame sequences only. Its versions omit some clonotypes, under half of them owing to an unresolved V gene in the studies checked, with the rest unexplained. V and J calls and clone size are copied from that table; D and trimming were computed from the DNA. The sample table holds thousands of clones, of which about two thirds were seen once. The ten top clones hold 5.8% of the sample. From its cysteine to its phenylalanine, the CDR3 spans 15 amino acids. Just CDR3 DNA is preserved here, 45 bases in frame from base 1. CDR1 SEHNR and CDR2 FQNEAQ are derived from the germline V gene (reference sequence). V lost 3 bases and J lost 9 bases, and the count of bases not matched to a germline gene is 4.

The sequence was collected from a human donor with high-grade serous ovarian cancer. The rearranged segments are TRBV7-9 and TRBJ2-1; 14 central bases correspond to TRBD2. The sample consisted of tumor tissue. The CDR3 protein is CASSFGLAGGGEQFF. At the DNA level, the sequence is TGTGCCAGCAGCTTTGGACTAGCGGGAGGCGGTGAGCAGTTCTTC.